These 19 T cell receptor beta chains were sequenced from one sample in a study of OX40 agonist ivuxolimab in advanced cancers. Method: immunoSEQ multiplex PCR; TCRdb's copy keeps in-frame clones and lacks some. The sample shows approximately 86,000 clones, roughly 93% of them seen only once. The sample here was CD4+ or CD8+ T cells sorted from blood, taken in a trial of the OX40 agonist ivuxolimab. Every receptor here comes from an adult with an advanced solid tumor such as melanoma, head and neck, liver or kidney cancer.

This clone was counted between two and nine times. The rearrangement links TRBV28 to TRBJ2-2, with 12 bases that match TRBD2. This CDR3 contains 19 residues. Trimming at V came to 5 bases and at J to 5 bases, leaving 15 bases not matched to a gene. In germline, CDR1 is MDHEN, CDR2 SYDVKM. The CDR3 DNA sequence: TGTGCCAGCAGTCCGCCGAAGATGACTAGCGGGAGAAAAACCGGGGAGCTGTTTTTT. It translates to CASSPPKMTSGRKTGELFF.

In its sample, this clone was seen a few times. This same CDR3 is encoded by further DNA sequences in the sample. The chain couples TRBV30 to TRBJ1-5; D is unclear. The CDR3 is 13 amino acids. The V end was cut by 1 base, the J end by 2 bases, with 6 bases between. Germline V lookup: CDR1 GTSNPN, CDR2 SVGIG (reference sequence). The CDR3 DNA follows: TGTGCCTGGAGTGGAGGCGGCAATCAGCCCCAGCATTTT. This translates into CAWSGGGNQPQHF. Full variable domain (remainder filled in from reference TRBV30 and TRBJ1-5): SQTIHQWPATLVQPVGSPLSLECTVEGTSNPNLYWYRQAAGRGLQLLFYSVGIGQISSEVPQNLSASRPQDRQFILSSKKLLLSDSGFYLCAWSGGGNQPQHFGDGTRLSIL.

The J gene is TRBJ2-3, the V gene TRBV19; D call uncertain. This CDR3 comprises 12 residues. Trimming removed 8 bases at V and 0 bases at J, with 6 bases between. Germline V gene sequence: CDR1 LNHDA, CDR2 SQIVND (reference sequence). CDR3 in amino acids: CASATSTDTQYF. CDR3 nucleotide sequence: TGTGCCAGTGCTACTAGCACAGATACGCAGTATTTT.

The CDR3 DNA is TGTGCCAGCAGTGCCCGGACAGGTTGGGATTACGAGCAGTACTTC. Encoded protein: CASSARTGWDYEQYF. The V call is TRBV6-1, the J call TRBJ2-7, with 7 bases aligning to TRBD1. The CDR3 covers 15 residues. Germline V gene lookup returns CDR1 MNHNS and CDR2 SASEGT. J gave up 4 bases and V 4 bases, and 10 bases lay outside the gene matches.

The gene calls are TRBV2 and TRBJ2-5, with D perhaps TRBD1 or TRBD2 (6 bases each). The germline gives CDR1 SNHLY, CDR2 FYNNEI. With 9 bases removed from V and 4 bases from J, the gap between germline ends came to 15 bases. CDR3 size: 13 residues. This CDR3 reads CARTGGHRETQYF. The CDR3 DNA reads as TGTGCCAGAACCGGGGGACACCGAGAGACCCAGTACTTC.

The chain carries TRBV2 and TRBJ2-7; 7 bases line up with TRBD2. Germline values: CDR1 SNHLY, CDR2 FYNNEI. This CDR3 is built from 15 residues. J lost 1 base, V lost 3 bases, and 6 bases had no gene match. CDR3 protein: CASSDRASGSYEQYF. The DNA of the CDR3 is TGTGCCAGCAGTGATAGGGCTAGCGGTTCCTACGAGCAGTACTTC. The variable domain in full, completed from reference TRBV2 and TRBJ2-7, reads EPEVTQTPSHQVTQMGQEVILRCVPISNHLYFYWYRQILGQKVEFLVSFYNNEISEKSEIFDDQFSVERPDGSNFTLKIRSTKLEDSAMYFCASSDRASGSYEQYFGPGTRLTVT.

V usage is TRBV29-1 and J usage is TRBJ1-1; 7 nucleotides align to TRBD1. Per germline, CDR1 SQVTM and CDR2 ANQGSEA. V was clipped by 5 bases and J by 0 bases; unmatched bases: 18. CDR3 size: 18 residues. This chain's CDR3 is CSVCRGRITELMNTEAFF. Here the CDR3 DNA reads TGCAGCGTTTGTAGGGGGCGAATTACGGAGCTTATGAACACTGAAGCTTTCTTT.

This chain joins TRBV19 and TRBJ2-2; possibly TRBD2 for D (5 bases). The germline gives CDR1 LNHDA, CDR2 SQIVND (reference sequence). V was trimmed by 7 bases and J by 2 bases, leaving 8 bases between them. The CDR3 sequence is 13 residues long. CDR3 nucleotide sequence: TGTGCCAGTAAGCGGACTAACACCGGGGAGCTGTTTTTT. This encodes CASKRTNTGELFF.

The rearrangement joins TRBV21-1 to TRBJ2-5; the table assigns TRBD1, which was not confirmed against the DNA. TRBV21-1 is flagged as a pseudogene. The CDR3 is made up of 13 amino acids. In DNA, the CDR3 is TGTGCCAGCACCTTAAGGGGTTTTGAGACCCAGTACTTC. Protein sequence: CASTLRGFETQYF.

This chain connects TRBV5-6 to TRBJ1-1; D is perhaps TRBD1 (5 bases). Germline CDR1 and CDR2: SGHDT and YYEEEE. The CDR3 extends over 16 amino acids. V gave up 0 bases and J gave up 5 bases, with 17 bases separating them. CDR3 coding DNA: TGTGCCAGCAGCTTGGCGTTTGGCAGGGAGGAGACTGAAGCTTTCTTT. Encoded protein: CASSLAFGREETEAFF. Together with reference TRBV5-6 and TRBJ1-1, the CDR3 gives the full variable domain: DAGVTQSPTHLIKTRGQQVTLRCSPKSGHDTVSWYQQALGQGPQFIFQYYEEEERQRGNFPDRFSGHQFPNYSSELNVNALLLGDSALYLCASSLAFGREETEAFFGQGTRLTVV.

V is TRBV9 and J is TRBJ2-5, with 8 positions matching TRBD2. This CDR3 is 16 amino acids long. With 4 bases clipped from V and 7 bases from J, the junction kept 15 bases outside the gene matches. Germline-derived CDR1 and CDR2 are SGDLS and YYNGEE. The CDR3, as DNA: TGTGCCAGCAGCCCTCGAGGAGCGGGAGTTGTCGGGACCCAGTACTTC. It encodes CASSPRGAGVVGTQYF.

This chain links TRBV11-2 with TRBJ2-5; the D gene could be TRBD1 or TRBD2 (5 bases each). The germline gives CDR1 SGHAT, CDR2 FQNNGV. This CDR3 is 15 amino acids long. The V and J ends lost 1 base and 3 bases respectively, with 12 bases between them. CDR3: CASSLAYGTEETQYF. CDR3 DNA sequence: TGTGCCAGCAGCTTAGCCTACGGGACCGAAGAGACCCAGTACTTC.

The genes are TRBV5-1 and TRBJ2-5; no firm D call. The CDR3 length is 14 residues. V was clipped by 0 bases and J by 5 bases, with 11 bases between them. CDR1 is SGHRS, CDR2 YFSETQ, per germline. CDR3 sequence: CASSLGHLGETQYF. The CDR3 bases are TGCGCCAGCAGCTTGGGGCATCTGGGGGAGACCCAGTACTTC.

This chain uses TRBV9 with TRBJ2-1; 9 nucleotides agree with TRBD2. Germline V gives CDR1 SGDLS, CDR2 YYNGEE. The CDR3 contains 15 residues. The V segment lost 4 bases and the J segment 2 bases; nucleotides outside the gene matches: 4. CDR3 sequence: CASSPSGTAYNEQFF. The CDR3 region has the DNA TGTGCCAGCAGCCCTAGCGGGACGGCCTACAATGAGCAGTTCTTC.

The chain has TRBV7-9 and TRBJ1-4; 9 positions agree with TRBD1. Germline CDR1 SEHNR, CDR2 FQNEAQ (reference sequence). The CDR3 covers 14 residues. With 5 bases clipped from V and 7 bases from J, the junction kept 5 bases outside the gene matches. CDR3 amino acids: CASSQGQGREKLFF. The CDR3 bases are TGTGCCAGCAGCCAAGGACAGGGGCGTGAAAAACTGTTTTTT.

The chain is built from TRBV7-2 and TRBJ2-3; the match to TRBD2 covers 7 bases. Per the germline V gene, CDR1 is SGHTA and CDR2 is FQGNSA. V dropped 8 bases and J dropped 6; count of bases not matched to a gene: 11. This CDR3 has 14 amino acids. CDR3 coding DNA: TGTGCCAGCGTGGGGACGGGAGGACGTGATACGCAGTATTTT. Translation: CASVGTGGRDTQYF.

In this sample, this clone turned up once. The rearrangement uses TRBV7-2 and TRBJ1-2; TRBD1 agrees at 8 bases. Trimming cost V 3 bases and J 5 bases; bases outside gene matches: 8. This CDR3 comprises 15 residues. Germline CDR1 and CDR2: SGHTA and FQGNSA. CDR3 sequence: CASSFRLTGGYGYTF. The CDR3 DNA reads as TGTGCCAGCAGCTTCCGCCTAACAGGGGGGTATGGCTACACCTTC.

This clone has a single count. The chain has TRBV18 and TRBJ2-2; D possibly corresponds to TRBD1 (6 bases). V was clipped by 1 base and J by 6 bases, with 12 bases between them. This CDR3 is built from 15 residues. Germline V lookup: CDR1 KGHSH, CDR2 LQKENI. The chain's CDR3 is CASSPRTEGAGELFF. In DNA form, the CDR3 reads TGTGCCAGCTCACCACGGACAGAAGGGGCCGGGGAGCTGTTTTTT. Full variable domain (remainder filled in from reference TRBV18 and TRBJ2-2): NAGVMQNPRHLVRRRGQEARLRCSPMKGHSHVYWYRQLPEEGLKFMVYLQKENIIDESGMPKERFSAEFPKEGPSILRIQQVVRGDSAAYFCASSPRTEGAGELFFGEGSRLTVL.

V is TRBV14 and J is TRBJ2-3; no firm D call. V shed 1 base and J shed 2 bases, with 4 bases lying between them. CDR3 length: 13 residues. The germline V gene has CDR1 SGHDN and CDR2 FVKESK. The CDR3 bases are TGTGCCAGCAGCCAAGCTCCCACAGATACGCAGTATTTT. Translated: CASSQAPTDTQYF.